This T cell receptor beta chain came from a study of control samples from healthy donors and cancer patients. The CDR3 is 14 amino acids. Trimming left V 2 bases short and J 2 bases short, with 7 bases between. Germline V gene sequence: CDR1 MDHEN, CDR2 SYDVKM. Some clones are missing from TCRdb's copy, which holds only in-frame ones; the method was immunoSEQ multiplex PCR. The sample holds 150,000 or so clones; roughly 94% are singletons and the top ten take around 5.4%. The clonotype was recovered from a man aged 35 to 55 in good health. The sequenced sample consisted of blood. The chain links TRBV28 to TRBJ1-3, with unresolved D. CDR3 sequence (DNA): TGTGCCAGCAGTTTAGGACCGGCTGGAAACACCATATATTTT. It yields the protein CASSLGPAGNTIYF.